This paragraph covers one T cell receptor (beta chain) sequence. Its specific antigen is unknown. No quality values exist for individual bases; no much larger clone is one base distant. This entry comes from a study of CD8 T cells in ankylosing spondylitis (dated by TCRdb to between 2016 and 2019). Notes on the research overall: The study set out to find disease-linked TCR variants by profiling T cell receptor beta repertoires in ankylosing spondylitis patients and healthy donors. Peripheral blood was sampled, and synovial fluid was additionally collected from ankylosing spondylitis patients. In total, the full study cohort was made up of roughly 110 healthy donors and more than 20 ankylosing spondylitis patients.

The full study reports these points: The disease-linked clones had a CD8+ phenotype and were found at relatively low frequencies in peripheral blood. According to the report, matched synovial fluid samples from ankylosing spondylitis patients were significantly enriched for the disease-linked clones. Some motif variants were previously reported in synovial fluid and blood of reactive arthritis patients, suggesting common disease-initiation mechanisms. A TCR beta motif of about 8 highly homologous amino acid variants appeared characteristic of blood from ankylosing spondylitis patients.

The V end loses 6 bases and the J end loses 0 bases, and a stretch of 12 bases separates them. The CDR3, cysteine through phenylalanine, is 15 amino acids long. Solely the CDR3 DNA is kept, with 45 bases framed from the first base. The reads were generated on an Illumina HiSeq 2500. Quantitative 5'-RACE with molecular barcodes was used to prepare TCR beta libraries. Processing in the source paper ran as follows. To identify disease-linked TCR variants, a new computational method was used, one built on a probabilistic model of VDJ rearrangement. TCRdb applied fastp at Q25 and MiXCR to the public reads, then kept only in-frame beta chains. Identical CDR3 proteins give one entry, which carries the most common genes and DNA. Here the V and J calls rest on TCRdb's processing, not on the authors' analysis. The sample records a few hundred thousand distinct CDR3 sequences, around 10% of which are singletons. Jointly, the top ten make up under 8% of the sample.

The sequence derives from a male donor with ankylosing spondylitis or in good health (not recorded which). The sequenced sample consisted of blood, either unsorted or a sorted T cell fraction (not recorded which). The sequence joins TRBV12-3 or TRBV12-4 to TRBJ1-5, and the D gene may be TRBD1, 5 bases matching. The CDR3 sequence is CASRSRDSSNQPQHF. At the DNA level, the sequence is TGTGCCAGCAGGTCACGTGACAGTAGCAATCAGCCCCAGCATTTT.